Sequencing of this T cell receptor beta chain was carried out in a study of T cells after yellow fever vaccination. The study, taken as a whole, reports: Some clonotypes, a small share, were shared between CD4 and CD8 compartments. Reappearing after the booster were most of the clones from primary vaccination (less than 98% CD4, about 87% CD8).

Germline V gene data show CDR1 as DFQATT and CDR2 as SNEGSKA (reference sequence). There are 15 residues in the CDR3. The V and J ends lost 6 bases and 2 bases, in that order; junction bases with no gene match: 9. This clonotype was seen more than once but under ten times. The target antigen is unknown. In TCRdb, the 5' RACE reads were re-called with MiXCR into one record per CDR3 protein. The data show hundreds of thousands of distinct CDR3 sequences, around an eighth seen once. The TCR sequence derives from a man aged 30-40 years who received the YFV17D yellow fever vaccine. V and J are TRBV20-1 and TRBJ2-1, with TRBD2 matching over 8 bases. Source: PBMCs, taken on the day of the yellow fever booster vaccination. The CDR3 bases are TGCAGTGCCCGGGAGGGGACGGTTACCTACAATGAGCAGTTCTTC. Translation gives CSAREGTVTYNEQFF.